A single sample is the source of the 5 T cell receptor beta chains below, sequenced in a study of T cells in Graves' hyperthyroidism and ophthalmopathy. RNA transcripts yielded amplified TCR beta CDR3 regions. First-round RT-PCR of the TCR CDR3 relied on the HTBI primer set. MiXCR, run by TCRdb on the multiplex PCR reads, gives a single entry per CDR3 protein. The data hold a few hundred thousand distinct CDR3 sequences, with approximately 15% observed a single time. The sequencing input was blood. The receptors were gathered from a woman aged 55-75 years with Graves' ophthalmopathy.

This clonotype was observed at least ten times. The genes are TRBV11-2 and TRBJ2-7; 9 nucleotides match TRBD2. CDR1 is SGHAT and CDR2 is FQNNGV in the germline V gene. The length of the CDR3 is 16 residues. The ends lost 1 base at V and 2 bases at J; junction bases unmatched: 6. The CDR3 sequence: CASSLVLAGVPYEQYF. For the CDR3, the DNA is TGTGCCAGCAGCTTAGTCTTAGCGGGAGTACCCTACGAGCAGTACTTC. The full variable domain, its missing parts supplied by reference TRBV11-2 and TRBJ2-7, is EAGVAQSPRYKIIEKRQSVAFWCNPISGHATLYWYQQILGQGPKLLIQFQNNGVVDDSQLPKDRFSAERLKGVDSTLKIQPAKLEDSAVYLCASSLVLAGVPYEQYFGPGTRLTVT.

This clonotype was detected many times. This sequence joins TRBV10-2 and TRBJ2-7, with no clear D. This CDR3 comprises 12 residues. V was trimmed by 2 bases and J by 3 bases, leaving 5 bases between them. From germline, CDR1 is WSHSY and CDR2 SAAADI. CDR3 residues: CASSEAFYEQYF. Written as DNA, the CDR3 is TGCGCCAGCAGTGAGGCGTTCTACGAGCAGTACTTC.

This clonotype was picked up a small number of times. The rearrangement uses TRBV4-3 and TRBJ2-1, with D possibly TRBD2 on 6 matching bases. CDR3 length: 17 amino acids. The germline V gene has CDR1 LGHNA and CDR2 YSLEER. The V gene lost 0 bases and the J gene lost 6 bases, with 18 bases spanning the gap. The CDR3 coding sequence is TGCGCCAGCAGCCAAGATGCGGGACTGCCCCCTCTCAATGAGCAGTTCTTC. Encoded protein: CASSQDAGLPPLNEQFF.

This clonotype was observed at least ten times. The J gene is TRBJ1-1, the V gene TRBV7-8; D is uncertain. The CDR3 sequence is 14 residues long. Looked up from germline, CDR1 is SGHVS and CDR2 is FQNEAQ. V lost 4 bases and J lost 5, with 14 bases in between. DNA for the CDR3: TGTGCCAGCAGCTATCGTCGGGGAGATACTGAAGCTTTCTTT. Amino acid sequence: CASSYRRGDTEAFF.

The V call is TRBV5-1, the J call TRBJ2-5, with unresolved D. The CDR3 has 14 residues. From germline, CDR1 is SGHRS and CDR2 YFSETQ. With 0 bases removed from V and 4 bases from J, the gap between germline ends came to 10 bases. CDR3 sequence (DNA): TGCGCCAGCAGCTTGGGGGCCTTTCGAGAGACCCAGTACTTC. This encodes CASSLGAFRETQYF.